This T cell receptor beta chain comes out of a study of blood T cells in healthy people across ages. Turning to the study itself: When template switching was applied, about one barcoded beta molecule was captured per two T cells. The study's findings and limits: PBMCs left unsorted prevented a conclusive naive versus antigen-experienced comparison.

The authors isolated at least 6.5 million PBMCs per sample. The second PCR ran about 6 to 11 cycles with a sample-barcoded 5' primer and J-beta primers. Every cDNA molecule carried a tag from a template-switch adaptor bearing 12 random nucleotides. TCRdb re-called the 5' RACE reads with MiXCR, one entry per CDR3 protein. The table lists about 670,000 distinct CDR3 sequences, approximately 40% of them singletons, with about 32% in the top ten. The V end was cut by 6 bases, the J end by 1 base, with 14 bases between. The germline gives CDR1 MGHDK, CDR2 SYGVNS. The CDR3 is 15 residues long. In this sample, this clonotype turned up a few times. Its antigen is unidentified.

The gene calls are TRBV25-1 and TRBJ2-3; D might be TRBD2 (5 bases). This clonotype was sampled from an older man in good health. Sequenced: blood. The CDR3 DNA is TGTGCCAGCAGGGACTTTGGAGCTGGCACAGATACGCAGTATTTT. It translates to CASRDFGAGTDTQYF.